This TCR beta chain emerged from a study of T cell responses to AZD1222 COVID-19 vaccine. Trimming took 2 bases from V and 2 from J; bases not matched to a gene: 5. The germline V gene has CDR1 SGHTA and CDR2 FQGTGA. This CDR3 contains 15 residues. Measured with immunoSEQ multiplex PCR; TCRdb has only the in-frame clones, and not every one. Of 180,000 or so clones detected, about 90% appear once; the ten largest clones hold roughly 2%. The TCR originated in an adult who received the AZD1222 COVID-19 vaccine. This material consisted of peripheral blood, taken 28 days after the second AZD1222 dose. The rearrangement links TRBV7-3 to TRBJ2-7, with 8 bases that match TRBD1. The CDR3 loop is CASSLGDRGTYEQYF. Here the CDR3 DNA reads TGTGCCAGCAGCTTAGGAGACAGGGGTACCTACGAGCAGTACTTC.